A selection of T cell receptor beta chains follows, all from one sample in a study of regulatory T cells in long-lasting Graves disease. TCRdb recomputed calls from the multiplex PCR reads with MiXCR, one row per CDR3 protein. The sample contains some 450,000 distinct CDR3 sequences, around 24% of which appear only once. The sample consisted of peripheral blood mononuclear cells (PBMCs), taken when the disease was refractory, from a patient treated with antithyroid drugs. The receptors shown here come from a female donor with Graves disease. The CDR3 runs from the conserved cysteine through the conserved F or W. A D gene is named only where the DNA matches it firmly. Not every row has a clone size; where given, it reads once, few, many or a size class.

abundance | j_gene | v_gene | len | d_gene | CDR3nt | CDR3aa
NA | TRBJ2-5 | TRBV5-1 | 16 | TRBD1 | TGCGCCAGCAGCTTGGGGGACAGGGACGTTCTAGAGACCCAGTACTTC | CASSLGDRDVLETQYF
few | TRBJ2-7 | TRBV7-6 | 16 | TRBD1 | TGTGCCAGCAGCCTCGGTACCGGGACAGGGAACCACGAGCAGTACTTC | CASSLGTGTGNHEQYF
many | TRBJ2-7 | TRBV7-8 | 15 | TRBD1 | TGTGCCAGCAGCTTAACGGGACAGGGGGCTCACGAGCAGTACTTC | CASSLTGQGAHEQYF
few | TRBJ2-2 | TRBV7-2 | 16 | NA | TGTGCCAGCAGTCAAAACCTAGCGCCGAACACCGGGGAGCTGTTTTTT | CASSQNLAPNTGELFF
many | TRBJ1-1 | TRBV27 | 13 | NA | TGTGCCAGCAGCCCCTTGGAGAGGACTGAAGCTTTCTTT | CASSPLERTEAFF
few | TRBJ2-7 | TRBV14 | 16 | NA | TGTGCCAGCAGCCAAGATATCCGGGGGGCCTCCTACGAGCAGTACTTC | CASSQDIRGASYEQYF
NA | TRBJ2-7 | TRBV10-2 | 14 | TRBD1 | TGCGCCAGCAACCAACAGGGGGCTGCCTACGAGCAGTACTTC | CASNQQGAAYEQYF
NA | TRBJ1-5 | TRBV30 | 15 | TRBD1 | TGTGCCTGGAGTGTAGGACAGGGTAGCAATCAGCCCCAGCATTTT | CAWSVGQGSNQPQHF
few | TRBJ1-1 | TRBV3-1 | 15 | NA | TGTGCCAGCAGCCAAGATAAGGCCAGACTCACTGAAGCTTTCTTT | CASSQDKARLTEAFF
many | TRBJ1-1 | TRBV12-3/TRBV12-4 | 13 | NA | TGTGCCAGCAGTCCTAAGCCGAACACTGAAGCTTTCTTT | CASSPKPNTEAFF
NA | TRBJ2-2 | TRBV6-9 | 15 | NA | TGTGCCAGCAGTTACCTCGGAGGGTTTACCGGGGAGCTGTTTTTT | CASSYLGGFTGELFF
few | TRBJ1-5 | TRBV7-2 | 15 | NA | TGTGCCAGCAGCTTAAGAGGCCGTAGCAATCAGCCCCAGCATTTT | CASSLRGRSNQPQHF
NA | TRBJ2-4 | TRBV30 | 12 | TRBD1 | TGTGCCTGGAGTCGACAGGGCTACATTCAGTACTTC | CAWSRQGYIQYF
many | TRBJ2-2 | TRBV12-3/TRBV12-4 | 13 | NA | TGTGCCAGCGGGCAGGCGAACACCGGGGAGCTGTTTTTT | CASGQANTGELFF
NA | TRBJ1-5 | TRBV7-2 | 13 | NA | TGTGCCAGCAGCTTAGGGTTTGATCAGCCCCAGCATTTT | CASSLGFDQPQHF
many | TRBJ2-5 | TRBV28 | 13 | NA | TGTGCCAGCATCCCGGCTGGTCAAGAGACCCAGTACTTC | CASIPAGQETQYF
few | TRBJ2-7 | TRBV28 | 14 | NA | TGTGCCAGCAGTTGGACCTATAGCTCCTACGAGCAGTACTTC | CASSWTYSSYEQYF
NA | TRBJ2-1 | TRBV5-1 | 20 | TRBD2 | TGCGCCAGCAGCTTGTTCGGGGGGTTCGGGACTAGCGGGAGCTACAATGAGCAGTTCTTC | CASSLFGGFGTSGSYNEQFF
once | TRBJ2-1 | TRBV5-1 | 14 | TRBD2 | TGCGCCAGCATGACTAGCGGGCCAGTGGGCGAGCAGTTCTTC | CASMTSGPVGEQFF
many | TRBJ1-1 | TRBV28 | 13 | NA | TGTGCCAGCGGCAGGGGTACGAACACTGAAGCTTTCTTT | CASGRGTNTEAFF
many | TRBJ1-5 | TRBV12-3/TRBV12-4 | 17 | NA | TGTGCCAGCAGTTACGTAGGGCAATACAGGGTATGGCAGCCCCAGCATTTT | CASSYVGQYRVWQPQHF
many | TRBJ1-1 | TRBV6-2/TRBV6-3 | 14 | NA | TGTGCCACACAAGGAAAGCGGTGGACCACTGAAGCTTTCTTT | CATQGKRWTTEAFF
NA | TRBJ1-1 | TRBV7-9 | 13 | NA | TGTGCCAGCAGCTTAACCAAGGAAGCGGAAGCTTTCTTT | CASSLTKEAEAFF
NA | TRBJ2-5 | TRBV19 | 14 | NA | TGTGCCAGTAGTATTCGAGTGGGCCAAGAGACCCAGTACTTC | CASSIRVGQETQYF
NA | TRBJ2-1 | TRBV11-1 | 21 | NA | TGTGCCAGCAGCTTAGGGGTCTCGCCGCTACTAGCTTCGAGCTCCTACAATGAGCAGTTCTTC | CASSLGVSPLLASSSYNEQFF
many | TRBJ1-4 | TRBV28 | 12 | NA | TGTGCCAGCAGTTTTCGGGATGAAAAACTGTTTTTT | CASSFRDEKLFF
NA | TRBJ2-2 | TRBV29-1 | 12 | NA | TGCAGCGTTGTAGCGGTAACCGGGGAGCTGTTTTTT | CSVVAVTGELFF
few | TRBJ2-7 | TRBV27 | 11 | TRBD1 | TGTGCCGGGTCGACAGGGGTCGAGCAGTACTTC | CAGSTGVEQYF
NA | TRBJ2-7 | TRBV5-1 | 18 | NA | TGCGCCAGCAGCTTGGCCGAAAGCATGGGCAGGGACTTCCACGAGCAGTACTTC | CASSLAESMGRDFHEQYF
NA | TRBJ1-6 | TRBV10-3 | 14 | NA | TGTGCCATCAGTGAAAGGGACGTCAATTCACCCCTCCACTTT | CAISERDVNSPLHF
NA | TRBJ1-1 | TRBV5-1 | 15 | NA | TGCGCCAGCAGCTTGACCCCGGACGGGAACACTGAAGCTTTCTTT | CASSLTPDGNTEAFF
NA | TRBJ1-2 | TRBV6-2/TRBV6-3 | 17 | NA | TGTGCCAGCAGTTACCGCTTTTTCAGTGCCCTTTCCTATGGCTACACCTTC | CASSYRFFSALSYGYTF
once | TRBJ1-6 | TRBV6-1 | 18 | NA | TGTGCCAGCAGTGAGTCGATCGGCGGCAGCTCCTATAATTCACCCCTCCACTTT | CASSESIGGSSYNSPLHF
few | TRBJ2-3 | TRBV2 | 10 | TRBD2 | TGTGCCAGCGCGGGAGGCACGCAGTATTTT | CASAGGTQYF
NA | TRBJ1-5 | TRBV12-3/TRBV12-4 | 16 | NA | TGTGCCAGCAGTTTAGCGCCGGAGGAGGGGCATCAGCCCCAGCATTTT | CASSLAPEEGHQPQHF
NA | TRBJ2-5 | TRBV7-3 | 15 | NA | TGTGCCAGCAGCTTACTCCCGGGAGTGTCTGAGACCCAGTACTTC | CASSLLPGVSETQYF
few | TRBJ1-1 | TRBV29-1 | 15 | NA | TGCAGCGTCCCAAAGTCTGTAGGGGTGAACACTGAAGCTTTCTTT | CSVPKSVGVNTEAFF
few | TRBJ2-3 | TRBV28 | 16 | TRBD1 | TGTGCCAGCAGTGCCTCCGGGACAGGGGGCTCCAGAACGCAGTATTTT | CASSASGTGGSRTQYF
NA | TRBJ1-1 | TRBV25-1 | 13 | NA | TGTGCCAGCAGTGAATTGGGGGTCACTGAAGCTTTCTTT | CASSELGVTEAFF
few | TRBJ1-5 | TRBV6-1 | 12 | NA | TGTGCCAGCAGTCCCCTTGGTGTGCCCCAGCATTTT | CASSPLGVPQHF